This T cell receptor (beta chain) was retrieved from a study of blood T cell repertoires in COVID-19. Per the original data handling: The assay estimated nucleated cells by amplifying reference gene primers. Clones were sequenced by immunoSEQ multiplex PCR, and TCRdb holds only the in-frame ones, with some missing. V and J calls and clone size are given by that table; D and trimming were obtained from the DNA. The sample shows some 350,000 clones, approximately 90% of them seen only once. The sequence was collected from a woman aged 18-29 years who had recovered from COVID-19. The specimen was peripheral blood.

The CDR3 protein is CAISERKRETKNEQFF. The CDR3 region has the DNA TGTGCCATCAGTGAACGGAAGCGGGAGACCAAAAATGAGCAGTTCTTC. The chain carries TRBV10-3 and TRBJ2-1; 8 positions match TRBD2. The CDR3 sequence is 16 residues long. Trimming removed 3 bases from V and 7 bases from J; junction bases left unmatched: 11. Per germline, CDR1 ENHRY and CDR2 SYGVKD.